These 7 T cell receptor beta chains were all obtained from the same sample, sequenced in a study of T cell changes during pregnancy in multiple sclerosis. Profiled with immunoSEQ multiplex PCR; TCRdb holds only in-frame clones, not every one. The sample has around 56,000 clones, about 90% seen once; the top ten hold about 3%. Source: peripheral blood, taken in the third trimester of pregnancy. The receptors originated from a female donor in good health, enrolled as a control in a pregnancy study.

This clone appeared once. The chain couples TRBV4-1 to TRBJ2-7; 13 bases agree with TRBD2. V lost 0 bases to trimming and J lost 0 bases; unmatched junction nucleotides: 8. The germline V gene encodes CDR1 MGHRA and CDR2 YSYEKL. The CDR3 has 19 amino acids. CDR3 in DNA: TGCGCCAGCAGCCAAGACCCCCGACTAGCGGGAGGCTCCTCCTACGAGCAGTACTTC. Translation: CASSQDPRLAGGSSYEQYF.

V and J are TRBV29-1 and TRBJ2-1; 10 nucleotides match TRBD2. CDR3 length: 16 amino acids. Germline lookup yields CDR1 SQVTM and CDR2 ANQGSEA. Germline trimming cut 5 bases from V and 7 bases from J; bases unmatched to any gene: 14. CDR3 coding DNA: TGCAGCGTTACTTCCTCTCTAGCGGGAGCGGGAAATGAGCAGTTCTTC. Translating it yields CSVTSSLAGAGNEQFF.

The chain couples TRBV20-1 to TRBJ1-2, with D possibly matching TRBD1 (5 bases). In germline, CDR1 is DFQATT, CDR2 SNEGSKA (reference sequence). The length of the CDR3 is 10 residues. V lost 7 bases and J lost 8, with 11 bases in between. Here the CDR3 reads CSVGVGGYTF. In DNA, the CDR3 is TGCAGTGTAGGGGTTGGGGGCTACACCTTC.

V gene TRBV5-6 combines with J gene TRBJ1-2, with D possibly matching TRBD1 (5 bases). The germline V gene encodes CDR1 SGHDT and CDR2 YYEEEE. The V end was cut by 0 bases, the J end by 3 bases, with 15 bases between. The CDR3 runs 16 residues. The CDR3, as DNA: TGTGCCAGCAGCTTGGGGGCGGGGCGGCTTGACTATGGCTACACCTTC. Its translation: CASSLGAGRLDYGYTF. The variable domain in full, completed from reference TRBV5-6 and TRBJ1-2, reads DAGVTQSPTHLIKTRGQQVTLRCSPKSGHDTVSWYQQALGQGPQFIFQYYEEEERQRGNFPDRFSGHQFPNYSSELNVNALLLGDSALYLCASSLGAGRLDYGYTFGSGTRLTVV.

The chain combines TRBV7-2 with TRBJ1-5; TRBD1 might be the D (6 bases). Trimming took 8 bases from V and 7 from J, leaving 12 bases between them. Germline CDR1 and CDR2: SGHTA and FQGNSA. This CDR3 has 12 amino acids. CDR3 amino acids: CASSLGGQPQHF. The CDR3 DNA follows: TGTGCCAGCTCCCTAGGGGGACAGCCCCAGCATTTT.

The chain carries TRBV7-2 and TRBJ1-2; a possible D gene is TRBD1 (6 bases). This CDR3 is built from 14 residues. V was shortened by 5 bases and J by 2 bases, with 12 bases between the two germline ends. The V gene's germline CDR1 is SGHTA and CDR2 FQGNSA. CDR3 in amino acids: CASSLGTTNYGYTF. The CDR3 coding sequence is TGTGCCAGCAGCCTAGGGACAACCAACTATGGCTACACCTTC.

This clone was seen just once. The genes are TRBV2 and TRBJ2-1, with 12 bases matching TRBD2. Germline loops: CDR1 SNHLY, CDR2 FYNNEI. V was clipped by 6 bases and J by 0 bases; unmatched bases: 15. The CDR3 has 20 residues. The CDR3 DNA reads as TGTGCCAGCAGCCACACTTCAGGACTAGCGGGAAGGAGCTCCTACAATGAGCAGTTCTTC. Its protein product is CASSHTSGLAGRSSYNEQFF. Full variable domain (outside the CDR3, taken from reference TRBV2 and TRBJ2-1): EPEVTQTPSHQVTQMGQEVILRCVPISNHLYFYWYRQILGQKVEFLVSFYNNEISEKSEIFDDQFSVERPDGSNFTLKIRSTKLEDSAMYFCASSHTSGLAGRSSYNEQFFGPGTRLTVL.